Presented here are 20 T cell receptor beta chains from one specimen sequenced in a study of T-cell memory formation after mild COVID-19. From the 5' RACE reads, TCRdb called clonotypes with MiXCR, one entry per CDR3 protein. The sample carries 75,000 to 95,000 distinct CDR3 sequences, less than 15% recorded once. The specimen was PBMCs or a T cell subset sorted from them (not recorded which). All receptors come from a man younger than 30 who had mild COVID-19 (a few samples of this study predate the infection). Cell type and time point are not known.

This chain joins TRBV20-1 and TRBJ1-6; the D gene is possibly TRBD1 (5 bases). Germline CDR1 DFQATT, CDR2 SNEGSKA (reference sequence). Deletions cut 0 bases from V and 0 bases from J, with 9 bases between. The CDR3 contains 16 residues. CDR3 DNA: TGCAGTGCTAGAGATAGGGGCTCCTCCTATAATTCACCCCTCCACTTT. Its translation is CSARDRGSSYNSPLHF.

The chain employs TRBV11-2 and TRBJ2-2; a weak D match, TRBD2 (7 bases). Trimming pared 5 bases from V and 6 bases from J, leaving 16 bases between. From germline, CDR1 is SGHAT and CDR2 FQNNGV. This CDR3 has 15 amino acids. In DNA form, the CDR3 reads TGTGCCAGCAGCGCATCGGGGGGCCGGCCCGGGGAGCTGTTTTTT. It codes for CASSASGGRPGELFF.

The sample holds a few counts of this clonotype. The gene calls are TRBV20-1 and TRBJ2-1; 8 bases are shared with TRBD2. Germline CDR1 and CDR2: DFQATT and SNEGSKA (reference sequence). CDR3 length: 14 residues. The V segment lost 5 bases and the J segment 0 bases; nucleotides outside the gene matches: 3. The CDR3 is CSAVSGASYNEQFF. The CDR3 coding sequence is TGCAGTGCTGTTAGCGGGGCCTCCTACAATGAGCAGTTCTTC.

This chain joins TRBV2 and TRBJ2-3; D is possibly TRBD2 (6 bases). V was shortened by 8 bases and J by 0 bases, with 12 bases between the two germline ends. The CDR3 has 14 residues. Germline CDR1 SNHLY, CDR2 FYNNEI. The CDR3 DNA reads TGTGCCAGCTGGGGGGAAGAAAGCACAGATACGCAGTATTTT. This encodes CASWGEESTDTQYF.

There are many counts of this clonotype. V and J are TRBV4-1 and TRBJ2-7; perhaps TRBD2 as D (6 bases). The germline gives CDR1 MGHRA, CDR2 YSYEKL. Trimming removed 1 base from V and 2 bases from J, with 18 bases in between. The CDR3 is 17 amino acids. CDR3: CASSQAIAGLKPYEQYF. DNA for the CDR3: TGCGCCAGCAGCCAAGCGATTGCGGGACTGAAACCCTACGAGCAGTACTTC.

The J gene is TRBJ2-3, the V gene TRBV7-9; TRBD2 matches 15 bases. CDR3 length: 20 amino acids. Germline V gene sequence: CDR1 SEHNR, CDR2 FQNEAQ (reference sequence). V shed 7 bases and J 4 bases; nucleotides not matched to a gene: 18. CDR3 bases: TGTGCCAGCATCTCGACCGCCGGGACTAGCGGGGGGAAACCTGCAGATACGCAGTATTTT. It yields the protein CASISTAGTSGGKPADTQYF.

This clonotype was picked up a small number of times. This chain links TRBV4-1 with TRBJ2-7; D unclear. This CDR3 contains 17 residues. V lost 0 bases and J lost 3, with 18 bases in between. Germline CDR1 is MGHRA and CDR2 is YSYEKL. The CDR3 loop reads CASSQDGGRTQIYEQYF. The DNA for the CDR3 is TGCGCCAGCAGCCAAGATGGTGGCAGGACCCAAATCTACGAGCAGTACTTC.

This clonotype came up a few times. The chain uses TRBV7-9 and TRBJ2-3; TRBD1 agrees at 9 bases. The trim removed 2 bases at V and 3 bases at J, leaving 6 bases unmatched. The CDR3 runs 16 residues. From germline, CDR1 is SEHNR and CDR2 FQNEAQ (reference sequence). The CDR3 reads CASSLTRDRETDTQYF. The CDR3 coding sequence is TGTGCCAGCAGCTTAACGAGGGACAGGGAGACAGATACGCAGTATTTT. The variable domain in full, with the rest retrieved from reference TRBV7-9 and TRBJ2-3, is DTGVSQNPRHKITKRGQNVTFRCDPISEHNRLYWYRQTLGQGPEFLTYFQNEAQLEKSRLLSDRFSAERPKGSFSTLEIQRTEQGDSAMYLCASSLTRDRETDTQYFGPGTRLTVL.

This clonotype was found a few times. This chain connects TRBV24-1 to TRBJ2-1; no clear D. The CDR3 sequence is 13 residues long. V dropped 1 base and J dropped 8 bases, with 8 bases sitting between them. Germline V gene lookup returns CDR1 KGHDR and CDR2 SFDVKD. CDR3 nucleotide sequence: TGTGCCACCAGTGATTTAAGGATCGATGAGCAGTTCTTC. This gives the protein CATSDLRIDEQFF.

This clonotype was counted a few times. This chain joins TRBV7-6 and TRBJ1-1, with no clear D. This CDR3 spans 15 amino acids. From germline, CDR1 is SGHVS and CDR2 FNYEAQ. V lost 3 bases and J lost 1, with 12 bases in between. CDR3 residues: CASSFSRAENTEAFF. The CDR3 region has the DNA TGTGCCAGCAGCTTTTCGAGGGCCGAGAACACTGAAGCTTTCTTT.

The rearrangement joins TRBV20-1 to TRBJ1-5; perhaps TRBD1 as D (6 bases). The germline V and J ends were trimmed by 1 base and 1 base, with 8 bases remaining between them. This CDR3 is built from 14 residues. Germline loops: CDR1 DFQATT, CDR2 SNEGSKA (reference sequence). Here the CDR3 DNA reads TGCAGTGCTAGAGGGGACATGAGCAATCAGCCCCAGCATTTT. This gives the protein CSARGDMSNQPQHF.

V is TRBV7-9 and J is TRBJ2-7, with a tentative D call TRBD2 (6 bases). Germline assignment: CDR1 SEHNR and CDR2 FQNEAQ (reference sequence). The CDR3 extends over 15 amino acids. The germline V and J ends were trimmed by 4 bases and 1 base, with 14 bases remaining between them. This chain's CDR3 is CASSSYGGPSYEQYV. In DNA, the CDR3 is TGTGCCAGCAGCTCGTACGGGGGACCGTCCTACGAGCAGTACGTC.

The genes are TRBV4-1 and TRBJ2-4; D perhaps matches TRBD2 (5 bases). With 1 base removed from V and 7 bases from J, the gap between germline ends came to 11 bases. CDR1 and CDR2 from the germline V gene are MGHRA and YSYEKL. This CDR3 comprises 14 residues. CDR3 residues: CASSQGGLGNIQYF. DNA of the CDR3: TGCGCCAGCAGCCAAGGAGGGTTAGGGAACATTCAGTACTTC.

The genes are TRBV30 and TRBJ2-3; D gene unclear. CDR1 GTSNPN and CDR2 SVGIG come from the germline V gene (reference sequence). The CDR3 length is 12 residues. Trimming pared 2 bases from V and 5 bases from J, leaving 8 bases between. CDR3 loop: CAWSSSLDTQYF. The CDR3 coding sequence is TGTGCCTGGAGTTCTTCTCTAGATACGCAGTATTTT.

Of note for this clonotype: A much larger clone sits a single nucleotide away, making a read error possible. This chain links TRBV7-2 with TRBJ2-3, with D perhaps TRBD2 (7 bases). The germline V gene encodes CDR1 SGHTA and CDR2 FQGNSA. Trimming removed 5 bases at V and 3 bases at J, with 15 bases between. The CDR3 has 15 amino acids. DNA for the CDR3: TGTGCCAGCAGCCCGAAAAGGGGGGGGACAGATACGCAGTATTTT. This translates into CASSPKRGGTDTQYF.

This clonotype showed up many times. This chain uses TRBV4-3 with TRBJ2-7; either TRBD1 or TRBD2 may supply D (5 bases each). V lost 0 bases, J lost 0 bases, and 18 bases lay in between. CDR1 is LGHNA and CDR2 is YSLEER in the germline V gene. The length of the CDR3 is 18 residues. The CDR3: CASSQEHFGAFSSYEQYF. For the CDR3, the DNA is TGCGCCAGCAGCCAAGAGCATTTCGGGGCCTTTAGCTCCTACGAGCAGTACTTC.

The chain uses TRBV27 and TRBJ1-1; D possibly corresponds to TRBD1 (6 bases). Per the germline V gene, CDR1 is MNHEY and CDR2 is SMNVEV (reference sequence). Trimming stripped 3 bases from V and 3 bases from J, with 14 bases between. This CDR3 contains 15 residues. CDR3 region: CASSLGAGGDTEAFF. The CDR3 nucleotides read TGTGCCAGCAGTTTGGGGGCCGGAGGCGACACTGAAGCTTTCTTT.

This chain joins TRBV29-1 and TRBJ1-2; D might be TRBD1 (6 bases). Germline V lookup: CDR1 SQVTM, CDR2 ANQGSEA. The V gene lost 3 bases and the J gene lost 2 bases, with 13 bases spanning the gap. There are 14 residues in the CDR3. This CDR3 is CSVDTTGLNYGYTF. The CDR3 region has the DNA TGCAGCGTTGACACGACAGGTCTCAACTATGGCTACACCTTC.

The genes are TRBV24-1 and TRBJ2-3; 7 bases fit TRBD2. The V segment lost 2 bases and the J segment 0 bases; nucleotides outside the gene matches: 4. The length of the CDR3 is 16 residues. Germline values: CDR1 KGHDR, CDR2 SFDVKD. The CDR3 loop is CATSDSSGASTDTQYF. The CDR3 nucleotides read TGTGCCACCAGTGATTCGAGCGGGGCTAGCACAGATACGCAGTATTTT.

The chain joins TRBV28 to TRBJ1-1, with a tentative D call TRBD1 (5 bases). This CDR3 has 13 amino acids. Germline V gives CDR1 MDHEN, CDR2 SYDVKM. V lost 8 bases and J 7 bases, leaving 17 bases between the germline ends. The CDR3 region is CASSGTLGDEAFF. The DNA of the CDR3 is TGTGCCAGCTCCGGGACCCTGGGTGATGAAGCTTTCTTT.